The T cell receptor beta chain described here comes from a study of T cell responses to AZD1222 COVID-19 vaccine (dated by TCRdb to the early 2020s). Turning to the overall study: TCR sequencing covered about 230 trial participants: 200 to 220 given two doses of AZD1222 and 26 given two doses of MenACWY control vaccine. Trial participants were enrolled by age into 18-55, 56-69 and 70-plus year subgroups, with 148, 28 and 57 TCR-sequenced participants respectively.

The research as a whole found: The vaccine-associated CD4 TCRs covered the entire spike protein, and the dominant responses fell in regions 160-218 and 743-854. Conclusions about previously exposed vaccinees are limited, since just five or six AZD1222 recipients were seropositive for SARS-CoV-2 at baseline. The 56-69-year group was small, and its depth increase did not reach significance, likely because of low power. Participants were mostly white British, with more females than males. The authors suggested clonal diversity may have been underestimated. A significant rise in spike-specific TCR breadth and depth was observed after two AZD1222 doses relative to day 0 and relative to MenACWY recipients. Because no day 14 peak-response samples were available, the repertoires could be characterized only after the peak T cell response. Epitopes outside the regions mutated in the B.1.351 and B.1.1.7 variants were reportedly recognized by nearly half of the unique spike-specific TCRs.

Comments on this clone: The antigen it recognizes is unknown. One base away there is no much larger clone; base qualities are not given.

The CDR3 regions of human TCRbeta chains were analyzed by immunosequencing. The paper's data handling went like this. Repertoire TCRs were matched against a reference library of SARS-CoV-2-specific TCRs generated with the MIRA antigen-specificity platform. Breadth was defined as the fraction of unique TCRs that were SARS-CoV-2-associated, and depth was defined as the fraction of total T cells that were SARS-CoV-2-associated. Each spike-specific TCR was assigned to its reactive spike region and to a CD4 or CD8 class using the MIRA data. Log10-transformed breadth and depth values were compared by one-way ANOVA with Sidak's multiple comparisons tests. As stored in TCRdb, this immuneACCESS dataset retains in-frame rearrangements with V and J assigned. A fraction of the clones does not appear; measured against another copy, unresolved V genes explain less than half of the discrepancy, and the remainder lacks a known reason. That table supplies the V and J calls and clone size; D and trimming were determined from the DNA. This sample lists approximately 110,000 clones; 70% to 90% were detected once. The top ten constitute 2% to 2.5% of the sample.

In light of the paper, this sample's time point label describes: about 28 days (+/-7) after the second vaccine dose. AZD1222 recipients given second doses at about 4 weeks or at about 12 weeks were pooled, since spike-specific TCR depth and breadth were not found to differ between the two schedules. Vaccinee samples were obtained from the UK trials COV001 and COV002, which included a single-blind randomized controlled phase 2/3 trial of AZD1222 (ChAdOx1 nCoV-19) in healthy adults. For TCRbeta chain sequencing, PBMC samples from trial participants were taken at day 0 and at day 28 after the second dose. At the junction V is shortened by 7 bases and J by 4 bases, with 13 bases in between. Its CDR3 holds 14 amino acids, cysteine through phenylalanine. Only the CDR3 portion is preserved as DNA: 42 bases, with reading frame beginning at the first base. From a lookup of the germline V gene (reference sequence), CDR1 and CDR2 are LNHNV and YYDKDF.

The source was peripheral blood, collected 28 days after the second AZD1222 dose. The chain couples TRBV15 to TRBJ1-4; no confident D gene assignment can be made. The sequence derives from an adult who received the AZD1222 COVID-19 vaccine. This receptor has the CDR3 CATKQGRRNEKLFF. The DNA sequence reads TGTGCCACCAAACAAGGAAGACGTAATGAAAAACTGTTTTTT.